The present entry profiles one T cell receptor beta chain with its context. Its antigen is still unknown. Each replicate PCR on the sorted subsets used approximately 180 ng DNA (about 30,000 T cell genomes). The protocol was immunoSEQ multiplex PCR, while the TCRdb copy is restricted to in-frame clones and leaves out a portion. The data show 1,400,000 or so clones, 98% seen once. These data originate in a study of shared clonotypes between healthy human individuals. Within Nashville, Tennessee resided all donors, each a Caucasian adult. Negatively enriched CD4+ T cells were divided by CD45RA into naive and memory. Findings and limits, study-wide: Generation probability values for non-shared clonotypes were lower than those for clonotypes shared by all four donors.

The germline V gene has CDR1 KGHSH and CDR2 LQKENI. The CDR3 covers 16 residues. Trimming at V came to 4 bases and at J to 4 bases, leaving 9 bases not matched to a gene. The sample was naive CD4+ T cells sorted from blood. The subset is: CD45RA+ positively selected. The J gene is TRBJ2-2, the V gene TRBV18; 7 bases line up with TRBD1. This clonotype was sampled from a man aged 25-45 years in good health. CDR3 coding DNA: TGTGCCAGCTCACTCCTTGATGACAGGGTCACCGGGGAGCTGTTTTTT. Translation gives CASSLLDDRVTGELFF.